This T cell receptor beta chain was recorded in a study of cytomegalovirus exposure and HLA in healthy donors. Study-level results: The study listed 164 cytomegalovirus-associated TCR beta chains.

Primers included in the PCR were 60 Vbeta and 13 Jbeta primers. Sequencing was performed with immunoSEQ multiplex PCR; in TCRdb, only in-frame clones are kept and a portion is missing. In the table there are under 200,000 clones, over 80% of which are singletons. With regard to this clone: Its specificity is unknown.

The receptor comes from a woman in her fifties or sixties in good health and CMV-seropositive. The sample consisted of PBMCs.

The CDR3 loop is CASSFKNTEAFF. In nucleotides, the CDR3 is TGTGCCAGCAGTTTTAAGAACACTGAAGCTTTCTTT. The chain links TRBV28 to TRBJ1-1; D call uncertain. The V end was cut by 3 bases, the J end by 1 base, with 3 bases between. In germline, CDR1 is MDHEN, CDR2 SYDVKM. The length of the CDR3 is 12 residues.